The clone carrying this T cell receptor beta chain showed up many times. The antigen remains undetermined. The data were obtained in a study of CD8+CD57+ T cells in acquired aplastic anemia. Study context: DNA per sorted CD4+ or CD8+ sample ranged about 0.19 to 30 ug, averaging about 3 ug.

The CDR3 spans 12 residues. The V gene lost 2 bases and the J gene lost 2 bases, with 7 bases spanning the gap. From germline, CDR1 is DFQATT and CDR2 SNEGSKA (reference sequence). Whole-study results and caveats: Patients and controls turned out to have 25 to 30 CD8+ CDR3 sequences in common.

Researchers used genomic DNA as the template to profile TCR beta VDJ and CDR3. Each CDR3 protein gets one entry after TCRdb re-called the reads with MiXCR. The sample contains 400,000 to 600,000 distinct CDR3 sequences, roughly 34% of which appear only once. CD8+CD57+ cell expansion had been shown by flow cytometry in patients chosen for sequencing. Patients, without exception, had severe acquired aplastic anemia. The sequence was collected from a human donor with aplastic anemia. The specimen sequenced was sorted CD4+, CD8+, or CD8+CD57+ T cells (not recorded which) from PBMCs. V usage is TRBV20-1 and J usage is TRBJ2-7; D is undetermined. CDR3 coding DNA: TGCAGTGCTAGAACTGGGACCTACGAGCAGTACTTC. This translates into CSARTGTYEQYF.